This T cell receptor beta chain was captured in a study of T cell responses to AZD1222 COVID-19 vaccine. About this clone itself: Its antigen remains unknown.

General study points: Vaccine-associated CD4 TCRs spanned spike, dominant at 160-218 and 743-854.

V lost 6 bases to trimming and J lost 3 bases; unmatched junction nucleotides: 6. The CDR3 extends over 15 amino acids. Per germline, CDR1 MNHEY and CDR2 SVGEGT. The protocol was immunoSEQ multiplex PCR, while the TCRdb copy is restricted to in-frame clones and leaves out a portion. This sample has about 150,000 clones; roughly 90% occur once, and the top ten carry less than 3.5%. Specimen: peripheral blood, collected 28 days after the second AZD1222 dose. This chain joins TRBV6-2 or TRBV6-3 and TRBJ2-7; TRBD2 matches at 12 bases. The clonotype comes from an adult who received the AZD1222 COVID-19 vaccine. CDR3 sequence: CASSDTSGRFYEQYF. The CDR3 DNA follows: TGTGCCAGCAGCGACACTAGCGGGAGGTTCTACGAGCAGTACTTC.